This is a list of T cell receptor beta chains from one sample in a study of cytomegalovirus exposure and HLA in healthy donors. The repertoire was sequenced with immunoSEQ multiplex PCR; TCRdb's copy has only in-frame clones and lacks some. The sample carries under 300,000 clones, approximately 86% recorded once. What was sequenced was PBMCs. Every receptor here comes from a woman aged 25-40 years in good health and CMV-seropositive. The CDR3 runs from the conserved cysteine through the conserved F or W. A D gene is named only where the DNA matches it firmly. Some rows mark clone size as missing; the rest say once, few, many or name a class of expanded clone.

clone_size j_call v_call d_call cdr3_aa cdr3_nt
. TRBJ2-7 TRBV18 TRBD2 CASRHSGVSYEQYF TGTGCCAGCCGACATAGCGGGGTCTCCTACGAGCAGTACTTC
. TRBJ1-5 TRBV2 TRBD1 CASRGTGRQPQHF TGTGCCAGCAGAGGGACAGGGCGGCAGCCCCAGCATTTT
few TRBJ1-1 TRBV29-1 . CSVDNRNTEAFF TGCAGCGTGGACAATAGGAACACTGAAGCTTTCTTT
. TRBJ1-1 TRBV6-5 . CASSPGLDPYGAFF TGTGCCAGCAGTCCTGGACTGGACCCTTACGGAGCTTTCTTT
. TRBJ2-7 TRBV10-3 TRBD1 CAISESRGPSYEQYF TGTGCCATCAGTGAGTCGAGGGGGCCCTCCTACGAGCAGTACTTC
. TRBJ2-3 TRBV29-1 . CSVYWSTDTQYF TGCAGCGTTTACTGGAGCACAGATACGCAGTATTTT
. TRBJ2-1 TRBV28 . CASSQDSYNEQFF TGTGCCAGCAGCCAAGACAGCTACAATGAGCAGTTCTTC
. TRBJ2-2 TRBV7-3 . CASSQQTGLNTGELFF TGTGCCAGCAGCCAACAAACAGGGTTAAACACCGGGGAGCTGTTTTTT
. TRBJ2-3 TRBV5-1 TRBD2 CASSLGVSGSSDTQYF TGCGCCAGCAGCTTGGGGGTGAGCGGGAGCTCAGATACGCAGTATTTT
. TRBJ2-3 TRBV13 . CASRGGGSTDTQYF TGTGCCAGCAGAGGGGGTGGGAGCACAGATACGCAGTATTTT
. TRBJ2-3 TRBV9 TRBD2 CASSVETSGSGTQYF TGTGCCAGCAGCGTAGAGACTAGCGGGAGTGGGACGCAGTATTTT
. TRBJ1-1 TRBV30 . CAWNRQANTEAFF TGTGCCTGGAATCGACAGGCGAACACTGAAGCTTTCTTT
. TRBJ1-1 TRBV28 . CASSWTANTEAFF TGTGCCAGCAGCTGGACTGCGAACACTGAAGCTTTCTTT
once TRBJ1-1 TRBV10-1 TRBD1 CASSEPGGYTEAFF TGCGCCAGCAGTGAGCCAGGGGGCTACACTGAAGCTTTCTTT
. TRBJ2-5 TRBV29-1 . CSVEPQAEETQYF TGCAGCGTTGAACCCCAGGCAGAAGAGACCCAGTACTTC
. TRBJ1-1 TRBV7-3 . CASSSTGPSTEAFF TGTGCCAGCAGCTCCACAGGGCCCTCGACTGAAGCTTTCTTT
. TRBJ2-1 TRBV5-4 TRBD2 CASSPYSRREGEQFF TGTGCCAGCAGCCCTTACTCCCGCAGGGAGGGTGAGCAGTTCTTC
. TRBJ2-5 TRBV4-1 . CASSLLRRETQYF TGCGCCAGCAGCCTACTTAGGAGGGAGACCCAGTACTTC
. TRBJ2-3 TRBV4-1 TRBD2 CASSQDPAGGGRGQYF TGCGCCAGCAGCCAAGATCCAGCCGGCGGGGGGCGGGGGCAGTATTTT
. TRBJ2-7 TRBV27 TRBD2 CASRYGTSGSYEQYF TGTGCCAGCAGGTATGGGACTAGCGGATCCTACGAGCAGTACTTC
. TRBJ1-1 TRBV29-1 . CSVWSRLNTEAFF TGCAGCGTTTGGAGCCGTCTGAACACTGAAGCTTTCTTT
. TRBJ2-3 TRBV7-3 TRBD2 CASSETSGSTDTQYF TGTGCCAGCAGCGAAACTAGCGGGAGTACAGATACGCAGTATTTT
. TRBJ2-1 TRBV5-1 . CASRLSLGPYNEQFF TGCGCCAGCAGACTTAGCCTCGGCCCCTACAATGAGCAGTTCTTC
. TRBJ2-7 TRBV27 . CASSLWGDVAGRGYEQYF TGTGCCAGCAGTTTATGGGGGGATGTGGCGGGAAGGGGCTACGAGCAGTACTTC
. TRBJ2-5 TRBV30 TRBD2 CAWNLGLGREETQYF TGTGCCTGGAACCTGGGACTAGGGAGGGAAGAGACCCAGTACTTC
. TRBJ1-2 TRBV6-5 TRBD1 CASSYSWTGGYTF TGTGCCAGCAGTTACTCCTGGACAGGAGGCTACACCTTC
. TRBJ2-1 TRBV5-4 TRBD2 CASSLTSGSYNEQFF TGTGCCAGCAGCTTAACTAGCGGGTCCTACAATGAGCAGTTCTTC
. TRBJ1-3 TRBV7-6 . CASSLGGGGNTIYF TGTGCCAGCAGCTTGGGAGGGGGAGGAAACACCATATATTTT
. TRBJ2-3 TRBV7-8 TRBD1 CASSPLGQGVPDTQYF TGTGCCAGCAGCCCACTGGGACAGGGGGTCCCAGATACGCAGTATTTT
once TRBJ2-1 TRBV19 . CASSLFSTGALNEQFF TGTGCCAGTAGCCTTTTTTCGACGGGAGCGCTTAATGAGCAGTTCTTC
once TRBJ2-7 TRBV11-2 . CASSWSLNYEQYF TGTGCCAGCAGCTGGAGCCTCAACTACGAGCAGTACTTC
. TRBJ1-1 TRBV5-1 TRBD1 CASSTENRGRNTEAFF TGCGCCAGCAGCACTGAAAACAGGGGGCGTAATACTGAAGCTTTCTTT
. TRBJ2-5 TRBV5-6 . CASTTGIKGETQYF TGTGCCAGCACTACAGGGATTAAGGGGGAGACCCAGTACTTC